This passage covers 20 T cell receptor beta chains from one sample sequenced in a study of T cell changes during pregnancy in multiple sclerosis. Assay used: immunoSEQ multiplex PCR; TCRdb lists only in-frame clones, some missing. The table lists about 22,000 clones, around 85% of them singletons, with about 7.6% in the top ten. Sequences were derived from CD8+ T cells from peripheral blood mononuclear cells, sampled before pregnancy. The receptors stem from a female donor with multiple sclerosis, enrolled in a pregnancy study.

CDR3 in DNA: TGTGCCAGCAGCTTTCCACAGGAACCAAATCTCTCCTACGAGCAGTACTTC. Translation: CASSFPQEPNLSYEQYF. The chain employs TRBV11-2 and TRBJ2-7; D perhaps matches TRBD1 (5 bases). This CDR3 has 17 residues. V dropped 3 bases and J dropped 0 bases, with 18 bases sitting between them. Germline CDR1 SGHAT, CDR2 FQNNGV.

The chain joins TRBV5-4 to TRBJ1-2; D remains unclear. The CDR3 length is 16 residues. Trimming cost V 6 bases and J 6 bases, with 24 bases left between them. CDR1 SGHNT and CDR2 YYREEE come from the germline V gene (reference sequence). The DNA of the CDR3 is TGTGCCAGCACCCTTTCTGTCCTCTATCCAAGAAATGGCTACACCTTC. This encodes CASTLSVLYPRNGYTF.

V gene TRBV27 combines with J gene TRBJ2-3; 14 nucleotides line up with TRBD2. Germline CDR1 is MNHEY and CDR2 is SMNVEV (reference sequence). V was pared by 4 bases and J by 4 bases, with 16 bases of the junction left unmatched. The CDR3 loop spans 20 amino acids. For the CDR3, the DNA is TGTGCCAGCAGTTCCGCAGGGGGAATGGGGACTAGCGGGAGTTCAGATACGCAGTATTTT. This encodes CASSSAGGMGTSGSSDTQYF.

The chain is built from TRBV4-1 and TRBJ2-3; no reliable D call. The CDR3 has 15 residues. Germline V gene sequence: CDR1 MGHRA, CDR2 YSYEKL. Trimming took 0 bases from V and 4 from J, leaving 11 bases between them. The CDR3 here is CASSQDFTVPDTQYF. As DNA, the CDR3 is TGCGCCAGCAGCCAAGATTTCACGGTCCCAGATACGCAGTATTTT.

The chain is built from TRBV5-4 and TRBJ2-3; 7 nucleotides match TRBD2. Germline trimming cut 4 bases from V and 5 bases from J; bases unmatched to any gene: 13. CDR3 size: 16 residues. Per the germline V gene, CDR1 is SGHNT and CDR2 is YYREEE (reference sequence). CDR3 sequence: CASSRAPAGAGDTQYF. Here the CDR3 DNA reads TGTGCCAGCAGCCGGGCTCCGGCGGGAGCGGGAGATACGCAGTATTTT.

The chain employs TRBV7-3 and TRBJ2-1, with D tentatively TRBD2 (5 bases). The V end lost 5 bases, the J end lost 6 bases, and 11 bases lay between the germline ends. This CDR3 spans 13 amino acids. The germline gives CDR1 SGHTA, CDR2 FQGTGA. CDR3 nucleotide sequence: TGTGCCAGCAGCCCCGGGAAAGCCAATGAGCAGTTCTTC. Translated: CASSPGKANEQFF.

CDR3: CASSLDRDRDYTF. The CDR3 bases are TGTGCCAGCTCCCTGGACAGGGATAGAGACTACACCTTC. The chain couples TRBV18 to TRBJ1-2; 8 nucleotides match TRBD1. The CDR3 loop spans 13 amino acids. The J segment lost 10 bases and the V segment lost 6 bases, leaving 10 bases of the junction unmatched. Germline values: CDR1 KGHSH, CDR2 LQKENI.

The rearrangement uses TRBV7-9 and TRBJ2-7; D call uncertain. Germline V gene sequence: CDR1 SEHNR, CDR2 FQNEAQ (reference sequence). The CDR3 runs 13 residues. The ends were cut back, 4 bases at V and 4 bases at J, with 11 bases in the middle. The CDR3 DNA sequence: TGTGCCAGCAGCTCCGACATTTCGTACGAGCAGTACTTC. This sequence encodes CASSSDISYEQYF.

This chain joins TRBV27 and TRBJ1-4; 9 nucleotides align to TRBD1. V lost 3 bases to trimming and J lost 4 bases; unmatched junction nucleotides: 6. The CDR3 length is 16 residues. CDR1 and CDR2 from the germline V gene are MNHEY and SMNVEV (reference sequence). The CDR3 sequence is CASSFLADRGNEKLFF. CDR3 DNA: TGTGCCAGCAGTTTTCTCGCGGACAGGGGTAATGAAAAACTGTTTTTT.

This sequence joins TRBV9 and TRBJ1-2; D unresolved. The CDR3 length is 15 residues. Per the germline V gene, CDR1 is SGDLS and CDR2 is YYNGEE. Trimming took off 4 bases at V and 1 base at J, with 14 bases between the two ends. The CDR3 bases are TGTGCCAGCAGCACGCACCGGGATGTTAACTATGGCTACACCTTC. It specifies CASSTHRDVNYGYTF.

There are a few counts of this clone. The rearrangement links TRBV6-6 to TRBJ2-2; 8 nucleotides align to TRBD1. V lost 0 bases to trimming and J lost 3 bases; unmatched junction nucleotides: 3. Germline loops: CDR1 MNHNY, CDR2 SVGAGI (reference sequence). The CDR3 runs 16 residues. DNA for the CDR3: TGTGCCAGCAGTTACTCGGCAGGGGGCTACACCGGGGAGCTGTTTTTT. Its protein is CASSYSAGGYTGELFF.

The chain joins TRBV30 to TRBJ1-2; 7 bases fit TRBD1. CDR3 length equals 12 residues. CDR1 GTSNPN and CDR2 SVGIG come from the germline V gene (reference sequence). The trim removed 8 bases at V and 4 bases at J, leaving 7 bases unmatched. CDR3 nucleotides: TGTGCCGGCGAACAGGGGATCTATGGCTACACCTTC. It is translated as CAGEQGIYGYTF.

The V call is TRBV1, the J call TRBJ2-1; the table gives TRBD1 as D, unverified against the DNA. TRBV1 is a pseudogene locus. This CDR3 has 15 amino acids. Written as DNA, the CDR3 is TGCACCAGCAGCCGAAACAGAGATCGCTACAATGAGCAGTTCTTC. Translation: CTSSRNRDRYNEQFF.

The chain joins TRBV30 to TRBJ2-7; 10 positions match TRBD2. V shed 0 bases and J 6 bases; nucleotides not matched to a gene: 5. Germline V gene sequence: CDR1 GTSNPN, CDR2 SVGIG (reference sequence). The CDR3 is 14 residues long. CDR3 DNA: TGTGCCTGGAGTGTCCTAGCGGGAGTACTCGAGCAGTACTTC. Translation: CAWSVLAGVLEQYF.

The CDR3 region is CASSPGQSTNEKLFF. The CDR3 DNA sequence: TGTGCCAGCAGCCCCGGACAGTCAACTAATGAAAAACTGTTTTTT. The chain couples TRBV7-2 to TRBJ1-4; D perhaps matches TRBD1 (6 bases). V dropped 5 bases and J dropped 0 bases, with 10 bases sitting between them. Germline V gene lookup returns CDR1 SGHTA and CDR2 FQGNSA. This CDR3 is 15 amino acids long.

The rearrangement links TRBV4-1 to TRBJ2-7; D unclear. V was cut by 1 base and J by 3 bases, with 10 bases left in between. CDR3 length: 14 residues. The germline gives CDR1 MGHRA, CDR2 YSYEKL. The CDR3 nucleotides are TGCGCCAGCAGCCAAGGTGGCAGTTTCTACGAGCAGTACTTC. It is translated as CASSQGGSFYEQYF.

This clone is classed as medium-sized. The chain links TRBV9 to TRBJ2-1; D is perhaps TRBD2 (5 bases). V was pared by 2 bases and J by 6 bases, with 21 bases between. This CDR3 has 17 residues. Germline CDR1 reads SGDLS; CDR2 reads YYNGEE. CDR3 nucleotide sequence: TGTGCCAGCAGCGTTGGGAGCGGCCTTTCCCCGGGCAATGAGCAGTTCTTC. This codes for CASSVGSGLSPGNEQFF. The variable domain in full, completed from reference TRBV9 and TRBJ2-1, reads DSGVTQTPKHLITATGQRVTLRCSPRSGDLSVYWYQQSLDQGLQFLIQYYNGEERAKGNILERFSAQQFPDLHSELNLSSLELGDSALYFCASSVGSGLSPGNEQFFGPGTRLTVL.

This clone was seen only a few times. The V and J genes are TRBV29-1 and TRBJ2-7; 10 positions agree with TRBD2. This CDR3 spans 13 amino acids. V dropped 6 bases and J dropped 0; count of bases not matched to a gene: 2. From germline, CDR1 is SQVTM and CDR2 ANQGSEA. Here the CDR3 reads CSVASGSSYEQYF. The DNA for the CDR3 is TGCAGCGTCGCTAGCGGGAGCTCCTACGAGCAGTACTTC.

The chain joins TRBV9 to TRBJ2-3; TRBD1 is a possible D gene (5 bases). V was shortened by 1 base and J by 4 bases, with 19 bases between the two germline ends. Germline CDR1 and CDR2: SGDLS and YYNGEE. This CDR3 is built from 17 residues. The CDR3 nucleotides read TGTGCCAGCAGCGTATTGAGGCTACGAAGGGGCCCAGATACGCAGTATTTT. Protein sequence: CASSVLRLRRGPDTQYF.

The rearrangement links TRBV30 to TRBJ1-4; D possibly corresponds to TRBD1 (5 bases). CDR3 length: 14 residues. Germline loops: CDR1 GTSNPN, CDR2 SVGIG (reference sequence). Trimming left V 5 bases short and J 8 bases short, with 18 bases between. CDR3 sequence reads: CAWYESRQGEKLFF. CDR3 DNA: TGTGCCTGGTACGAATCGCGGCAGGGCGAAAAACTGTTTTTT.